One TCR beta chain is described in this entry. Antigen unknown. The data originate from a study of cytomegalovirus exposure and HLA in healthy donors. Primers included in the PCR were 60 Vbeta and 13 Jbeta primers. Clones were read by immunoSEQ multiplex PCR, and TCRdb kept only the in-frame ones, dropping some. Of some 110,000 clones listed, 70% to 80% are singletons. The CDR3 loop spans 16 amino acids. CDR1 GTSNPN and CDR2 SVGIG come from the germline V gene (reference sequence). V lost 0 bases and J 1 base, leaving 15 bases between the germline ends. Study-level results: A missense variant in DCLRE1C was later tied to TCR beta V- and J-gene trimming. The likely explanation for a cluster of highly shared sequence variants was sequencing artifact. Rare TCR sequences predominated, though certain public TCRs were found in many donors.

Sequenced: PBMCs. The sequence was collected from a boy under 18 in good health and CMV-seronegative. The chain uses TRBV30 and TRBJ1-1; D perhaps matches TRBD1 (5 bases). The CDR3 spells CAWSVGEGIRNTEAFF. The CDR3 nucleotides read TGTGCCTGGAGTGTGGGGGAGGGGATAAGGAACACTGAAGCTTTCTTT. The whole variable domain, filled in from reference TRBV30 and TRBJ1-1, reads SQTIHQWPATLVQPVGSPLSLECTVEGTSNPNLYWYRQAAGRGLQLLFYSVGIGQISSEVPQNLSASRPQDRQFILSSKKLLLSDSGFYLCAWSVGEGIRNTEAFFGQGTRLTVV.